The sequence of this T cell receptor beta chain was determined in a study of beta chain features in type 1 diabetes. Study in general: Examination spanned around 110 million sorted cells from all samples. Findings and limits, study-wide: There was a moderate but significant shortening of TCRB CDR3s in all four CD4+ subsets of Type 1 diabetes patients.

A single heparinised blood sample, averaging around 0.11 L, was obtained per donor. Via the markers CD45RO/CCR7/CD25/CD127/CD95/CD27, stem cell-like memory, regulatory, central memory and naive CD4+ cells were sorted. Points on this clone: Its antigen is still unknown.

This CDR3 has 15 amino acids. CDR1 WSHSY and CDR2 SAAADI come from the germline V gene. V lost 3 bases and J lost 3, with 12 bases in between. Sequencing targeted expressed TCRB transcripts, as all isolated RNA had been reverse transcribed. Clones were sequenced by immunoSEQ multiplex PCR, and TCRdb holds only the in-frame ones, with some missing. This repertoire shows hundreds of thousands of clones, 13% found once; its top ten account for approximately 0.021%. The sequenced sample consisted of naive CD4+ T cells from blood. V gene TRBV10-2 combines with J gene TRBJ2-1; TRBD1 might be the D (6 bases). The clonotype originates from a man younger than 35 with type 1 diabetes. As DNA, the CDR3 is TGCGCCAGCAGTGACCATCAGGGGCTCTACAATGAGCAGTTCTTC. It is translated as CASSDHQGLYNEQFF.